One and the same sample provided the 20 T cell receptor beta chains below, sequenced in a study of patients and donors after allogeneic stem cell transplantation. TCRdb redid the calling of the RT-PCR reads with MiXCR, one entry per CDR3 protein. The top ten clones hold around 10% of a sample with fewer than 250,000 distinct CDR3 sequences, over 12% of them seen once. Material: blood, either unsorted or a sorted T cell fraction (not recorded which). The receptors shown here come from a human donor who was either an allogeneic HSCT recipient or a stem cell or donor lymphocyte infusion donor (not recorded which). It is not recorded whose cells these are; they may come from a transplant donor.

Many counts were recorded for this clonotype. The chain carries TRBV20-1 and TRBJ2-6; D unclear. The CDR3 contains 17 residues. Germline CDR1 is DFQATT and CDR2 is SNEGSKA (reference sequence). Trimming cost V 1 base and J 1 base, with 14 bases left between them. The CDR3 sequence is CSARVTFLGSGANVLTF. Here the CDR3 DNA reads TGCAGTGCTAGAGTTACGTTTTTAGGGTCTGGGGCCAACGTCCTGACTTTC.

The chain recombines TRBV5-5 with TRBJ2-2; no clear D gene. The CDR3 is 13 amino acids. The germline V gene has CDR1 SGHKS and CDR2 YYEKEE (reference sequence). V lost 4 bases to trimming and J lost 4 bases, with 8 bases between them. Written as DNA, the CDR3 is TGTGCCAGCAGCCGCCTCTTCACCGGGGAGCTGTTTTTT. This sequence encodes CASSRLFTGELFF.

This clonotype was detected many times. Here the CDR3 reads CSATTSGRESSYEQYF. In DNA form, the CDR3 reads TGCAGTGCCACGACTAGCGGGAGGGAGAGCTCCTACGAGCAGTACTTC. The V call is TRBV20-1, the J call TRBJ2-7; the match to TRBD2 covers 14 bases. V lost 6 bases and J lost 0; bases outside the gene matches: 7. The germline V gene encodes CDR1 DFQATT and CDR2 SNEGSKA (reference sequence). This CDR3 has 16 amino acids.

This chain connects TRBV6-2 or TRBV6-3 to TRBJ2-1; tentatively, D is TRBD2 (6 bases). V lost 6 bases and J 4 bases, leaving 16 bases between the germline ends. There are 15 residues in the CDR3. Germline V gene lookup returns CDR1 MNHEY and CDR2 SVGEGT. CDR3: CASSPLVAEYNEQFF. CDR3 nucleotides: TGTGCCAGCAGCCCTCTGGTAGCGGAATACAATGAGCAGTTCTTC.

The chain uses TRBV12-3 or TRBV12-4 and TRBJ2-6; no clear D gene. Trimming stripped 6 bases from V and 3 bases from J, with 12 bases between. There are 15 residues in the CDR3. Here the CDR3 DNA reads TGTGCCAGCAGCTTGCTAGTCGGTGGGGCCAACGTCCTGACTTTC. Its translation is CASSLLVGGANVLTF.

The sample holds many counts of this clonotype. The rearrangement uses TRBV12-3 or TRBV12-4 and TRBJ1-2; no clear D gene. This CDR3 has 12 amino acids. Deletions cut 7 bases from V and 5 bases from J, with 11 bases between. The DNA for the CDR3 is TGTGCCAGCACCTTTCATGGATATGGCTACACCTTC. Amino acids: CASTFHGYGYTF.

The V call is TRBV5-4, the J call TRBJ2-7; the match to TRBD1 covers 7 bases. Germline V lookup: CDR1 SGHNT, CDR2 YYREEE (reference sequence). The ends lost 3 bases at V and 3 bases at J; junction bases unmatched: 12. The CDR3 contains 16 residues. The CDR3 region is CASSSPDRVKNYEQYF. CDR3 DNA sequence: TGTGCCAGCAGCTCCCCCGACAGGGTTAAAAACTACGAGCAGTACTTC.

The chain links TRBV20-1 to TRBJ2-3; 10 positions agree with TRBD2. The CDR3 length is 14 residues. V shed 2 bases and J 4 bases; nucleotides not matched to a gene: 3. Germline CDR1 is DFQATT and CDR2 is SNEGSKA (reference sequence). The CDR3 loop reads CSARFLAGADTQYF. CDR3 coding DNA: TGCAGTGCTAGATTCCTAGCGGGAGCAGATACGCAGTATTTT.

This clonotype was counted a few times. The V gene is TRBV12-3 or TRBV12-4, the J gene TRBJ2-1, with D possibly TRBD2 on 5 matching bases. V lost 5 bases and J 0 bases, leaving 17 bases between the germline ends. This CDR3 comprises 17 residues. The CDR3 here is CASSPLGGPFSYNEQFF. In nucleotides, the CDR3 is TGTGCCAGCAGTCCCCTAGGCGGGCCATTCTCCTACAATGAGCAGTTCTTC.

This sequence joins TRBV27 and TRBJ1-5; D is unclear. Trimming removed 3 bases at V and 5 bases at J, with 11 bases between. The CDR3 has 14 amino acids. The germline V gene has CDR1 MNHEY and CDR2 SMNVEV (reference sequence). The CDR3 region has the DNA TGTGCCAGCAGTTTTGGACGGACTGATCAGCCCCAGCATTTT. As protein: CASSFGRTDQPQHF.

In its sample, this clonotype was seen many times. The chain links TRBV6-1 to TRBJ1-5, with D perhaps TRBD1 (6 bases). V lost 5 bases and J lost 6, with 17 bases in between. There are 15 residues in the CDR3. Per germline, CDR1 MNHNS and CDR2 SASEGT. The CDR3 nucleotides read TGTGCCAGCAGTCTGGACAGAGAGGACGGTCAGCCCCAGCATTTT. Its translation: CASSLDREDGQPQHF.

This clonotype was seen many times. The V and J genes are TRBV5-1 and TRBJ2-7; D perhaps matches TRBD2 (6 bases). Germline assignment: CDR1 SGHRS and CDR2 YFSETQ. V lost 3 bases and J lost 7, with 17 bases in between. The CDR3 totals 14 residues. The CDR3 nucleotides are TGCGCCAGCAGCTCAAGACAACCTGCGGGGGAGCAGTACTTC. It encodes CASSSRQPAGEQYF.

The chain couples TRBV20-1 to TRBJ2-7, with 7 bases aligning to TRBD1. This CDR3 has 13 amino acids. CDR1 and CDR2 from the germline V gene are DFQATT and SNEGSKA (reference sequence). The trim removed 5 bases at V and 2 bases at J, leaving 6 bases unmatched. The CDR3 loop reads CSAWGQNPYEQYF. Written as DNA, the CDR3 is TGCAGTGCTTGGGGACAGAATCCCTACGAGCAGTACTTC.

The chain recombines TRBV2 with TRBJ1-1, with 8 bases that match TRBD1. V lost 10 bases, J lost 1 base, and 2 bases stayed unmatched. Germline V gene sequence: CDR1 SNHLY, CDR2 FYNNEI. This CDR3 contains 12 residues. The CDR3: CAIQGENTEAFF. CDR3 nucleotide sequence: TGTGCCATACAGGGGGAGAACACTGAAGCTTTCTTT.

This clonotype was picked up a small number of times. The V gene is TRBV4-2, the J gene TRBJ1-1, with 9 bases matching TRBD1. CDR1 and CDR2 from the germline V gene are LGHNA and YNFKEQ. The J segment lost 4 bases and the V segment lost 4 bases, leaving 1 base of the junction unmatched. The CDR3 loop spans 13 amino acids. CDR3: CASSRDRVTEAFF. CDR3 coding DNA: TGTGCCAGCAGCCGGGACAGGGTCACTGAAGCTTTCTTT.

The V call is TRBV6-2 or TRBV6-3, the J call TRBJ2-7; a weak D match, TRBD2 (5 bases). V shed 6 bases and J shed 6 bases, with 12 bases lying between them. The CDR3 has 12 amino acids. Germline CDR1 reads MNHEY; CDR2 reads SVGEGT. CDR3 DNA sequence: TGTGCCAGCAGACGACCCGAGGGCGAGCAGTACTTC. Its translation: CASRRPEGEQYF.

This clonotype was seen many times. The V and J genes are TRBV2 and TRBJ2-2; 7 bases map to TRBD2. CDR3 length: 17 residues. J lost 0 bases, V lost 4 bases, and 8 bases had no gene match. The V gene's germline CDR1 is SNHLY and CDR2 FYNNEI. CDR3 amino acids: CASSVTGGGTNTGELFF. DNA of the CDR3: TGTGCCAGCAGTGTTACCGGCGGGGGAACGAACACCGGGGAGCTGTTTTTT.

V gene TRBV7-8 combines with J gene TRBJ2-5, with D perhaps given as TRBD1 or TRBD2 (5 bases each). Trimming shortened V by 7 bases and J by 5 bases, and 17 bases separated the two germline ends. CDR1 is SGHVS, CDR2 FQNEAQ, per germline. CDR3 size: 14 residues. CDR3 residues: CASTRMDRGETQYF. Here the CDR3 DNA reads TGTGCCAGCACCCGAATGGACCGGGGCGAGACCCAGTACTTC.

This chain links TRBV5-1 with TRBJ2-5; 10 bases are shared with TRBD2. This CDR3 has 15 residues. Germline V gene sequence: CDR1 SGHRS, CDR2 YFSETQ. Trimming removed 4 bases from V and 5 bases from J; junction bases left unmatched: 8. The CDR3 protein is CASSISGGAGETQYF. The CDR3 DNA reads as TGCGCCAGCAGCATCAGCGGGGGGGCTGGGGAGACCCAGTACTTC.

This chain uses TRBV7-9 with TRBJ2-3, with D perhaps matching TRBD1 or TRBD2 (5 bases each). CDR3 length equals 15 residues. Germline CDR1 SEHNR, CDR2 FQNEAQ (reference sequence). V dropped 5 bases and J dropped 0 bases, with 12 bases sitting between them. The CDR3 DNA reads TGTGCCAGCAGCCCTTGGGACCCTAGCACAGATACGCAGTATTTT. This encodes CASSPWDPSTDTQYF.